Shown below are 7 T cell receptor beta chains from a single sample sequenced in a study of blood T cell repertoires in COVID-19. Some clones are missing from TCRdb's copy, which holds only in-frame ones; the method was immunoSEQ multiplex PCR. The table records about 150,000 clones, around 84% of them present only once. The specimen was peripheral blood. Receptors were obtained from a woman aged 45 to 65 with acute or convalescent COVID-19.

This chain links TRBV4-1 with TRBJ2-2; tentatively, D is TRBD2 (5 bases). This CDR3 contains 14 residues. V lost 0 bases and J 7 bases, leaving 9 bases between the germline ends. Germline-derived CDR1 and CDR2 are MGHRA and YSYEKL. CDR3 nucleotides: TGCGCCAGCAGCCAAGATCAGAGGGTCGGGGAGCTGTTTTTT. Translated, it gives CASSQDQRVGELFF.

The CDR3 is CASSLARTQGAGETQYF. Written as DNA, the CDR3 is TGCGCCAGCAGCTTGGCCCGTACTCAGGGGGCGGGGGAGACCCAGTACTTC. The rearrangement joins TRBV5-1 to TRBJ2-5; 8 bases map to TRBD1. The CDR3 is 17 amino acids. Germline-derived CDR1 and CDR2 are SGHRS and YFSETQ. The J segment lost 5 bases and the V segment lost 0 bases, leaving 12 bases of the junction unmatched.

The chain recombines TRBV11-3 with TRBJ1-6; 9 positions match TRBD1. This CDR3 has 14 amino acids. The J segment lost 5 bases and the V segment lost 5 bases, leaving 1 base of the junction unmatched. Germline V gene lookup returns CDR1 SGHNT and CDR2 YENEEA. CDR3 bases: TGTGCCAGCAGCCGGACAGGGGATAATTCACCCCTCCACTTT. It yields the protein CASSRTGDNSPLHF.

The table lists this clone with a few counts. The CDR3 here is CASSTGASSGNTIYF. CDR3 nucleotide sequence: TGTGCCAGTTCGACAGGGGCCTCCTCTGGAAACACCATATATTTT. The chain uses TRBV10-3 and TRBJ1-3, with 8 bases lining up with TRBD1. The V gene end was trimmed by 10 bases and the J gene end by 0 bases; junction bases not matched to a gene: 8. Germline V gene lookup returns CDR1 ENHRY and CDR2 SYGVKD. This CDR3 has 15 amino acids.

V gene TRBV5-1 combines with J gene TRBJ2-7; the D gene is possibly TRBD1 (6 bases). Per germline, CDR1 SGHRS and CDR2 YFSETQ. Trimming shortened V by 1 base and J by 2 bases, and 13 bases separated the two germline ends. The CDR3 runs 15 residues. The CDR3 here is CASSLYQGIAYEQYF. CDR3 sequence (DNA): TGCGCCAGCAGCTTGTATCAGGGGATCGCCTACGAGCAGTACTTC.

V is TRBV18 and J is TRBJ1-4, with a weak D call TRBD1 (6 bases). There are 16 residues in the CDR3. Germline-derived CDR1 and CDR2 are KGHSH and LQKENI. The V end lost 3 bases, the J end lost 3 bases, and 14 bases lay between the germline ends. The CDR3 coding sequence is TGTGCCAGCTCACCCGGTTTACAGGGACCTAATGAAAAACTGTTTTTT. It encodes CASSPGLQGPNEKLFF.

This chain links TRBV7-2 with TRBJ2-7; 8 bases line up with TRBD1. Germline lookup yields CDR1 SGHTA and CDR2 FQGNSA. The CDR3 runs to 15 residues. V shed 6 bases and J 2 bases; nucleotides not matched to a gene: 9. CDR3 loop: CASSLRTGPTYEQYF. The CDR3 DNA is TGTGCCAGCAGTTTGAGGACAGGGCCAACCTACGAGCAGTACTTC.